This T cell receptor beta chain was observed in a study of cytomegalovirus exposure and HLA in healthy donors. With regard to this clone: The target antigen is unknown.

The PCR was carried out with 60 Vbeta primers and 13 Jbeta primers. This table comes from immunoSEQ multiplex PCR, and its TCRdb copy is limited to in-frame clones, with some not included. The profile covers some 170,000 clones, with 80% appearing a single time and 8% to 10% taken by the ten largest. This CDR3 contains 14 residues. Germline CDR1 reads SGHRS; CDR2 reads YFSETQ. V trimming: 0 bases; J trimming: 3 bases; junction bases outside the gene matches: 2. Study-wide findings and caveats: Donors were assumed by presence/absence analyses to have roughly uniform sequencing depth. Later analysis associated a missense DCLRE1C variant with TCR beta V- and J-gene trimming.

The material sequenced was PBMCs. The chain has TRBV5-1 and TRBJ2-5, with TRBD2 matching 7 bases. This sequence was found in a man aged 18 to 29 in good health and CMV-seropositive. The CDR3 DNA reads as TGCGCCAGCAGCTTGGTGCTAGCGGAAGAGACCCAGTACTTC. This translates into CASSLVLAEETQYF.